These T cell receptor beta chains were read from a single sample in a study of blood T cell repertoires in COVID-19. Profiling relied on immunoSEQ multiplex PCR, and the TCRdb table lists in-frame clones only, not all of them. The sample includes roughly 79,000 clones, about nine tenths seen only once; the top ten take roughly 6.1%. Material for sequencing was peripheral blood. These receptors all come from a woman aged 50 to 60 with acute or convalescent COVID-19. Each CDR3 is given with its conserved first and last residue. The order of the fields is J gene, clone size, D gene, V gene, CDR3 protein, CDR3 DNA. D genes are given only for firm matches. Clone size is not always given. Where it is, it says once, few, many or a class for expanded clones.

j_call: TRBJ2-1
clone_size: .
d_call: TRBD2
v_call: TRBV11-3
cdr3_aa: CASSPRTSGRAVEQFF
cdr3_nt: TGTGCCAGCAGCCCAAGGACTAGCGGGAGGGCCGTTGAGCAGTTCTTC

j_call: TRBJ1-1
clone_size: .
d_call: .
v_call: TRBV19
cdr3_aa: CASIPSQVQGRAFF
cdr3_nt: TGTGCCAGTATCCCCAGCCAGGTTCAGGGTAGAGCTTTCTTT

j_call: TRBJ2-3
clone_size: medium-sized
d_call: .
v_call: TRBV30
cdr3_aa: CAWSALLGPSMDTQYF
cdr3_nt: TGTGCCTGGAGTGCTTTATTGGGCCCAAGTATGGATACGCAGTATTTT

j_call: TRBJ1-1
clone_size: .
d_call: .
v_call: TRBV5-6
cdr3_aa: CASSQNRGMNTEAFF
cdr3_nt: TGTGCCAGCAGCCAAAATAGAGGAATGAACACTGAAGCTTTCTTT

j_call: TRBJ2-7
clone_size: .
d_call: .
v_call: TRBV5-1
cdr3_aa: CASSLAWTDYEQYF
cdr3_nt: TGCGCCAGCAGCTTGGCCTGGACAGACTACGAGCAGTACTTC

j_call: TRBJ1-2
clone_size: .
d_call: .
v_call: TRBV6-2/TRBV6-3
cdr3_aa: CASSYGSPGYTF
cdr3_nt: TGTGCCAGCAGTTACGGCAGTCCAGGCTACACCTTC

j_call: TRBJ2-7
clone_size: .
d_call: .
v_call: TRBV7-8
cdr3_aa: CASSLVGRGQGEQYF
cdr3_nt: TGTGCCAGCAGCTTAGTCGGCAGGGGCCAAGGCGAGCAGTACTTC

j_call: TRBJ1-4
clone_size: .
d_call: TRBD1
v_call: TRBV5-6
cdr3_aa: CASSSLVGQGRRLEKLFF
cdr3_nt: TGTGCCAGCAGCTCGCTTGTGGGACAGGGGAGGCGTTTGGAAAAACTGTTTTTT

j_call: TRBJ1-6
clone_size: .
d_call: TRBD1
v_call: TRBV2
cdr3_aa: CASTLGQGGNPLHF
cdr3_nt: TGTGCCAGCACCCTGGGACAGGGGGGGAATCCCCTCCACTTT

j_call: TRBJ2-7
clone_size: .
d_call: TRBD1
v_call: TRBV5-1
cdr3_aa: CASSLVQGASEQYF
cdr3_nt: TGCGCCAGCAGCTTGGTACAGGGGGCAAGCGAGCAGTACTTC

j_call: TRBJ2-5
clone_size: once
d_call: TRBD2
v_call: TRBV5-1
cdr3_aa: CASSLAGGTASTQYF
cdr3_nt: TGCGCCAGCAGCTTGGCCGGGGGGACCGCGTCGACCCAGTACTTC

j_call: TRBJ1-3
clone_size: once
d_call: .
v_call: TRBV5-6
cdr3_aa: CASSGRGKSGNTIYF
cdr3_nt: TGTGCCAGCAGCGGAAGAGGAAAATCTGGAAACACCATATATTTT

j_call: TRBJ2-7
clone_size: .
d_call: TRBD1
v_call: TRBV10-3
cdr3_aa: CATQRRDRTPYEQYF
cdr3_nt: TGTGCCACGCAACGCCGGGACAGGACCCCTTACGAGCAGTACTTC

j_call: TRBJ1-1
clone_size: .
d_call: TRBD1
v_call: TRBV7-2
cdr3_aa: CASSFNRGNTEAFF
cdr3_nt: TGTGCCAGCAGCTTTAACAGGGGGAACACTGAAGCTTTCTTT

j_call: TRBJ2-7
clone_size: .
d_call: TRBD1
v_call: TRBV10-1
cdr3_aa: CASSFGQGPYEQYF
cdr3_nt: TGCGCCAGCAGTTTTGGACAGGGTCCGTACGAGCAGTACTTC

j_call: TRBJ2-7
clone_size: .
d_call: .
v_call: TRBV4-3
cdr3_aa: CASSLLQGRYEQYF
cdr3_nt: TGCGCCAGCAGCCTCCTACAGGGACGGTACGAGCAGTACTTC

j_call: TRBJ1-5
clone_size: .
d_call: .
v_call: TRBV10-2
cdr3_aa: CASTQTTDVQPQHF
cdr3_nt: TGCGCCAGCACGCAGACAACTGACGTGCAGCCCCAGCATTTT

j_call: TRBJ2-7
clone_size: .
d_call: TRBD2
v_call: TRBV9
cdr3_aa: CASSVKAGGPYEQYF
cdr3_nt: TGTGCCAGCAGCGTTAAGGCGGGAGGGCCCTACGAGCAGTACTTC

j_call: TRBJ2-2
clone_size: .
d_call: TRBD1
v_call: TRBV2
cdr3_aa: CASSPNRGRTTGELFF
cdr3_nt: TGTGCCAGCAGCCCCAACAGGGGGCGCACCACCGGGGAGCTGTTTTTT

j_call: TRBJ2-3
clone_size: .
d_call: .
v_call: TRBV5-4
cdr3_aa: CASSAGSSYTDTQYF
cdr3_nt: TGTGCCAGCAGCGCGGGGTCTAGCTACACAGATACGCAGTATTTT

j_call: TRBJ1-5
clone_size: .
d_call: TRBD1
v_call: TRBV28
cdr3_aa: CASSLRTGGNQPQHF
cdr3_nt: TGTGCCAGCAGTTTGAGGACAGGGGGCAATCAGCCCCAGCATTTT

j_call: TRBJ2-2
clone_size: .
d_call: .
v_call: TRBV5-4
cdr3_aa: CASSLATGITGELFF
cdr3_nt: TGTGCCAGCAGCTTGGCGACGGGAATCACCGGGGAGCTGTTTTTT

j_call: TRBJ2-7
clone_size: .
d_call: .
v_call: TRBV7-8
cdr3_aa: CASSTRGGSPNHEQYF
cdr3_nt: TGTGCCAGCAGCACCAGAGGAGGGAGCCCAAACCACGAGCAGTACTTC

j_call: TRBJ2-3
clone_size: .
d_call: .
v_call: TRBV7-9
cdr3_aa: CASSSPGTTSTDTQYF
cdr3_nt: TGTGCCAGCAGCTCCCCCGGGACAACAAGCACAGATACGCAGTATTTT

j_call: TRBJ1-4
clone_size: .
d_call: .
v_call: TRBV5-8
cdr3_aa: CASSLGLLDGNEKLFF
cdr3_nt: TGTGCCAGCAGCTTGGGACTCCTTGACGGTAATGAAAAACTGTTTTTT

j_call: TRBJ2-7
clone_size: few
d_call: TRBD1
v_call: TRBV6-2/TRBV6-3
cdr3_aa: CASRPRGTGTEQYF
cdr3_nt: TGTGCCAGCAGACCTCGAGGGACAGGGACCGAGCAGTACTTC

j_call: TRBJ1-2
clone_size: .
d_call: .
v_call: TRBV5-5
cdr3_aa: CASSGGAGYGYTF
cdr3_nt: TGTGCCAGCAGTGGGGGGGCCGGCTATGGCTACACCTTC

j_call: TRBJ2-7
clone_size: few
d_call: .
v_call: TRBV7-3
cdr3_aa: CAGKEGYEQYF
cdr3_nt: TGTGCCGGGAAGGAGGGCTACGAGCAGTACTTC

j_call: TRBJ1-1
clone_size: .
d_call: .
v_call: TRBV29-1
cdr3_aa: CSVEDLSEAFF
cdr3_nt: TGCAGCGTTGAAGATCTAAGTGAAGCTTTCTTT

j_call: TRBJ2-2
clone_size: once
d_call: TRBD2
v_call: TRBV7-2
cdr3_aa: CASSPTGTSARTGELFF
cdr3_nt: TGTGCCAGCAGCCCCACCGGGACTAGCGCCCGCACCGGGGAGCTGTTTTTT

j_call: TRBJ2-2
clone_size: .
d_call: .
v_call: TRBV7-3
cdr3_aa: CASSTRQPTGELFF
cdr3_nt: TGTGCCAGCAGCACCCGACAGCCCACCGGGGAGCTGTTTTTT

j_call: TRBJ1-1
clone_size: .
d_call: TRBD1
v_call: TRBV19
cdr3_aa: CASNRRDRNTEAFF
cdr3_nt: TGTGCCAGTAATAGGCGGGACAGGAACACTGAAGCTTTCTTT

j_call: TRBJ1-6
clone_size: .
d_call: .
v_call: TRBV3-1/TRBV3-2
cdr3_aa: CASSPTHRAIDSPLHF
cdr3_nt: TGTGCCAGCAGCCCTACTCACAGGGCTATAGATTCACCCCTCCACTTT

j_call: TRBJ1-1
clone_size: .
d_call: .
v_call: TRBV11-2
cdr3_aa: CASSLGKGEKAFF
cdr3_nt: TGTGCCAGCAGCTTGGGGAAGGGAGAGAAAGCTTTCTTT

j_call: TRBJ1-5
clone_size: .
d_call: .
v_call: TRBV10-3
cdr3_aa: CATSGPEGPQHF
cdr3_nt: TGTGCCACTTCCGGGCCCGAGGGGCCCCAGCATTTT

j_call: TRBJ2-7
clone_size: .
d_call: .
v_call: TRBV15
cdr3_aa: CATSRDRVYEQYF
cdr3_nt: TGTGCCACCAGCAGGGACAGAGTCTACGAGCAGTACTTC

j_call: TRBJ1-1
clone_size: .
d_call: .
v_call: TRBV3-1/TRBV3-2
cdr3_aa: CASTASTRGTEAFF
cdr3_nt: TGTGCCAGCACTGCTAGCACCCGGGGGACTGAAGCTTTCTTT

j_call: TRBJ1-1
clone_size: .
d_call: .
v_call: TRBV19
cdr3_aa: CASSTDRNTEAFF
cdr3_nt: TGTGCCAGTAGCACCGACAGGAACACTGAAGCTTTCTTT

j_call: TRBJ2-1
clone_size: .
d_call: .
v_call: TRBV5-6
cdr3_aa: CASSLDYNSYNEQFF
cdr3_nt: TGTGCCAGCAGCTTGGACTACAACTCCTACAATGAGCAGTTCTTC